The source of this T cell receptor (beta chain) is a study of beta chain features in type 1 diabetes. Regarding the study as a whole: VDJ junctions in type 1 diabetes patients carried more deletions and fewer insertions. The study found moderately but significantly shorter TCRB CDR3s in all four CD4+ subsets of Type 1 diabetes patients.

Germline loops: CDR1 SGHRS, CDR2 YFSETQ. Trimming pared 3 bases from V and 4 bases from J, leaving 16 bases between. The CDR3 length is 15 residues. This clone was counted only a few times. The antigen remains undetermined. Investigators reverse transcribed all isolated RNA, so they sequenced expressed TCRB transcripts. Profiled with immunoSEQ multiplex PCR; TCRdb holds only in-frame clones, not every one. The sample lists around 340,000 clones, around 8.5% occurring once. Only one heparinised blood draw was taken per donor, and its volume averaged about 120 mL. Via the markers CD45RO/CCR7/CD25/CD127/CD95/CD27, stem cell-like memory, regulatory, central memory and naive CD4+ cells were sorted.

The specimen sequenced was central memory CD4+ T cells from blood. This sequence was found in a man aged 25-45 years with type 1 diabetes. The V call is TRBV5-1, the J call TRBJ2-5; D assignment may be TRBD1 or TRBD2 (5 bases each). The CDR3 DNA sequence: TGCGCCAGCAGCTCCGGGGCTGGGGCCCGAGAGACCCAGTACTTC. Protein product: CASSSGAGARETQYF.